The 31 T cell receptor beta chains in this list originate from one sample, sequenced in a study of T cell responses to AZD1222 COVID-19 vaccine. Data came from immunoSEQ multiplex PCR; TCRdb stores just in-frame clones and leaves some out. This sample has 50,000 or so clones, with approximately 80% found just once. The sequencing here drew on peripheral blood, taken 28 days after the second AZD1222 dose. Source of these receptors: an adult who received the AZD1222 COVID-19 vaccine.

This clone was picked up a small number of times. The V call is TRBV18, the J call TRBJ2-1; D is unresolved. Germline values: CDR1 KGHSH, CDR2 LQKENI. CDR3 length: 15 residues. V lost 1 base to trimming and J lost 0 bases, with 7 bases between them. CDR3 nucleotide sequence: TGTGCCAGCTCACCACGGCGGAGCTCCTACAATGAGCAGTTCTTC. The encoded protein is CASSPRRSSYNEQFF.

This clone has a handful of counts. This rearrangement joins TRBV19 to TRBJ2-1, with D maybe TRBD1 (5 bases). The germline gives CDR1 LNHDA, CDR2 SQIVND (reference sequence). V was cut by 2 bases and J by 6 bases, with 8 bases left in between. The CDR3 covers 13 residues. In DNA form, the CDR3 reads TGTGCCAGTAGTATACAGGGCCCCAATGAGCAGTTCTTC. Translation gives CASSIQGPNEQFF.

The chain joins TRBV5-1 to TRBJ2-1; 8 positions agree with TRBD1. From germline, CDR1 is SGHRS and CDR2 YFSETQ. Losses at the gene ends were 4 bases for V and 8 bases for J; bases not matched to a gene: 11. The CDR3 is made up of 15 amino acids. The CDR3 region is CASSPGTGQSHEQFF. The CDR3 DNA sequence: TGCGCCAGCAGCCCCGGGACAGGCCAATCCCATGAGCAGTTCTTC.

The rearrangement joins TRBV7-2 to TRBJ2-7; the D gene is possibly TRBD1 (5 bases). The germline V gene encodes CDR1 SGHTA and CDR2 FQGNSA. Deletions cut 5 bases from V and 2 bases from J, with 13 bases between. The CDR3 covers 14 residues. The CDR3 DNA reads as TGTGCCAGCAGCAGCCAGGGTGGAACCTACGAGCAGTACTTC. It yields the protein CASSSQGGTYEQYF. Looking up the rest from reference TRBV7-2 and TRBJ2-7 gives the full variable domain: GAGVSQSPSNKVTEKGKDVELRCDPISGHTALYWYRQSLGQGLEFLIYFQGNSAPDKSGLPSDRFSAERTGGSVSTLTIQRTQQEDSAVYLCASSSQGGTYEQYFGPGTRLTVT.

This clone was picked up one time. The V and J genes are TRBV15 and TRBJ2-7, with D possibly matching TRBD2 (6 bases). CDR1 and CDR2 (germline): LNHNV, YYDKDF (reference sequence). The CDR3 consists of 12 residues. V lost 4 bases and J lost 10, with 14 bases in between. In DNA, the CDR3 is TGTGCCACCAGCACTGGCTGGGGGGAACAGTACGTC. It codes for CATSTGWGEQYV.

The rearrangement joins TRBV11-2 to TRBJ2-1; TRBD1 matches at 8 bases. The CDR3 has 13 residues. Germline V gene sequence: CDR1 SGHAT, CDR2 FQNNGV. V dropped 5 bases and J dropped 6; count of bases not matched to a gene: 3. The CDR3 DNA is TGTGCCAGCAGCCCCAGGGGGCCCAATGAGCAGTTCTTC. It specifies CASSPRGPNEQFF.

The chain uses TRBV5-4 and TRBJ1-4; TRBD1 matches 7 bases. CDR1 and CDR2 from the germline V gene are SGHNT and YYREEE (reference sequence). V lost 2 bases, J lost 3 bases, and 1 base stayed unmatched. The CDR3 contains 14 residues. For the CDR3, the DNA is TGTGCCAGCAGCTTAGGACAGGCTAATGAAAAACTGTTTTTT. Residues: CASSLGQANEKLFF.

The rearrangement links TRBV29-1 to TRBJ1-4, with D perhaps matching TRBD1 (6 bases). Germline loops: CDR1 SQVTM, CDR2 ANQGSEA. V lost 6 bases to trimming and J lost 1 base, with 12 bases between them. The CDR3 runs to 14 residues. The DNA of the CDR3 is TGCAGCGTCGGGCCAGGGGTAACTAATGAAAAACTGTTTTTT. It specifies CSVGPGVTNEKLFF.

DNA of the CDR3: TGTGCCAGCAGCCGGGGGGGCCCTAACACAGATACGCAGTATTTT. Encoded protein: CASSRGGPNTDTQYF. V is TRBV6-5 and J is TRBJ2-3, with 8 bases fitting TRBD2. The CDR3 is made up of 15 amino acids. Germline V gene sequence: CDR1 MNHEY, CDR2 SVGAGI. V lost 6 bases and J lost 2; bases outside the gene matches: 7.

This rearrangement joins TRBV18 to TRBJ2-2; D unresolved. Germline CDR1 and CDR2: KGHSH and LQKENI. Trimming stripped 1 base from V and 7 bases from J, with 10 bases between. The CDR3 is 14 residues long. The CDR3 nucleotides read TGTGCCAGCTCACCACAGTCCCGAGACGGGGAGCTGTTTTTT. This translates into CASSPQSRDGELFF.

The V gene is TRBV5-5, the J gene TRBJ1-2, with 9 bases that match TRBD1. Trimming at V came to 3 bases and at J to 5 bases, leaving 2 bases not matched to a gene. The germline V gene has CDR1 SGHKS and CDR2 YYEKEE (reference sequence). The CDR3 is made up of 13 amino acids. The CDR3 sequence is CASSSGQGYGYTF. CDR3 in DNA: TGTGCCAGCAGCTCGGGACAGGGTTATGGCTACACCTTC.

This clone has just a few counts. This chain uses TRBV30 with TRBJ2-2; 8 nucleotides line up with TRBD2. Trimming cost V 5 bases and J 7 bases; bases outside gene matches: 6. Germline V lookup: CDR1 GTSNPN, CDR2 SVGIG (reference sequence). This CDR3 is built from 13 residues. The DNA of the CDR3 is TGTGCCTGGCAGCGGGAGTACGACGGGGAGCTGTTTTTT. Protein: CAWQREYDGELFF.

Points on this clone: Mismatch with germline at one junction end may stem from a read error. Additional DNA sequences in this sample encode the identical CDR3. The chain carries TRBV6-5 and TRBJ1-1; the D is unclear. CDR1 is MNHEY and CDR2 is SVGAGI in the germline V gene. The CDR3 contains 14 residues. The CDR3 loop reads CASSYSGSNTEAFF. CDR3 in DNA: TGTGCCAGCAGCTACTCGGGCAGTAACACTGAAGCTTTCTTT.

The chain joins TRBV6-5 to TRBJ2-7; tentatively, D is TRBD2 (5 bases). CDR1 is MNHEY and CDR2 is SVGAGI in the germline V gene. The CDR3 totals 14 residues. With 4 bases removed from V and 2 bases from J, the gap between germline ends came to 12 bases. The CDR3 spells CASSSNPGAYEQYV. CDR3 coding DNA: TGTGCCAGCAGTTCTAACCCCGGGGCCTACGAGCAGTACGTC.

The chain couples TRBV29-1 to TRBJ1-3, with 8 bases fitting TRBD1. This CDR3 has 13 residues. Germline V gene sequence: CDR1 SQVTM, CDR2 ANQGSEA. Unmatched junction bases numbered 5, after V lost 6 bases and J lost 4 bases. CDR3 nucleotide sequence: TGCAGCGTCGGACAGGGCGTCGGAAACACCATATATTTT. It translates to CSVGQGVGNTIYF.

V gene TRBV5-6 combines with J gene TRBJ2-1; maybe TRBD2 (6 bases). The germline V gene encodes CDR1 SGHDT and CDR2 YYEEEE. V was cut by 0 bases and J by 4 bases, with 20 bases left in between. The CDR3 consists of 18 residues. In DNA form, the CDR3 reads TGTGCCAGCAGCTTGGGGGAGACGAGAAGGCGGGGATACAATGAGCAGTTCTTC. It translates to CASSLGETRRRGYNEQFF.

The chain uses TRBV28 and TRBJ1-1; D uncertain. V lost 6 bases, J lost 0 bases, and 8 bases lay in between. Per germline, CDR1 MDHEN and CDR2 SYDVKM. CDR3 length equals 13 residues. In DNA, the CDR3 is TGTGCCAGCAGGTCCCAGGTGAACACTGAAGCTTTCTTT. This gives the protein CASRSQVNTEAFF.

V usage is TRBV18 and J usage is TRBJ1-5, with unresolved D. Germline CDR1 is KGHSH and CDR2 is LQKENI. CDR3 length: 17 residues. The V end lost 6 bases, the J end lost 0 bases, and 18 bases lay between the germline ends. The CDR3 spells CASSPGEESYSNQPQHF. The CDR3 DNA sequence: TGTGCCAGCTCTCCCGGGGAGGAGTCTTATAGCAATCAGCCCCAGCATTTT.

This chain joins TRBV18 and TRBJ2-7; either TRBD1 or TRBD2 may supply D (5 bases each). The germline CDR1 and CDR2 sequences are KGHSH and LQKENI. Trimming stripped 6 bases from V and 0 bases from J, with 18 bases between. This CDR3 is 16 amino acids long. CDR3 DNA: TGTGCCAGCTCGCGCAATGCCGGGACGGTCTCCTACGAGCAGTACTTC. Encoded protein: CASSRNAGTVSYEQYF.

The rearrangement links TRBV7-8 to TRBJ1-1; D uncertain. The germline CDR1 and CDR2 sequences are SGHVS and FQNEAQ. The germline V and J ends were trimmed by 7 bases and 5 bases, with 17 bases remaining between them. The CDR3 extends over 14 amino acids. The CDR3: CASTRDSGRTEAFF. CDR3 sequence (DNA): TGTGCCAGCACCCGGGATTCCGGCAGGACTGAAGCTTTCTTT.

The chain couples TRBV6-5 to TRBJ1-2, with 10 nucleotides matching TRBD1. V trimming: 4 bases; J trimming: 6 bases; junction bases outside the gene matches: 5. Per germline, CDR1 MNHEY and CDR2 SVGAGI. The CDR3 covers 14 residues. The chain's CDR3 is CASSSGTGAHGYTF. CDR3 nucleotides: TGTGCCAGCAGTTCCGGGACAGGGGCCCATGGCTACACCTTC.

J is TRBJ1-2 and V is TRBV7-9; D is ambiguous. The length of the CDR3 is 14 residues. Germline loops: CDR1 SEHNR, CDR2 FQNEAQ (reference sequence). With 3 bases removed from V and 3 bases from J, the gap between germline ends came to 11 bases. The CDR3 loop is CASSFSMTDYGYTF. In nucleotides, the CDR3 is TGTGCCAGCAGCTTCAGTATGACCGACTATGGCTACACCTTC.

The genes are TRBV9 and TRBJ2-1; 11 nucleotides match TRBD2. This CDR3 has 18 amino acids. The germline CDR1 and CDR2 sequences are SGDLS and YYNGEE. With 0 bases clipped from V and 0 bases from J, the junction kept 5 bases outside the gene matches. CDR3 loop: CASSVVGLAASSYNEQFF. As DNA, the CDR3 is TGTGCCAGCAGCGTAGTGGGACTAGCGGCTAGCTCCTACAATGAGCAGTTCTTC.

The chain combines TRBV18 with TRBJ1-2; D possibly corresponds to TRBD1 (6 bases). CDR1 and CDR2 from the germline V gene are KGHSH and LQKENI. V dropped 2 bases and J dropped 6 bases, with 10 bases sitting between them. The CDR3 loop spans 13 amino acids. The CDR3 loop is CASSPSRGDGYTF. The CDR3 region has the DNA TGTGCCAGCTCACCATCCAGGGGAGATGGCTACACCTTC.

V usage is TRBV6-5 and J usage is TRBJ1-1, with 9 bases fitting TRBD1. The CDR3 runs to 14 residues. The V gene end was trimmed by 7 bases and the J gene end by 4 bases; junction bases not matched to a gene: 7. CDR1 is MNHEY, CDR2 SVGAGI, per germline. CDR3 coding DNA: TGTGCCAGCATTGCGACAGGGGGAGGCACTGAAGCTTTCTTT. This codes for CASIATGGGTEAFF.

The V call is TRBV7-2, the J call TRBJ2-7, with D maybe TRBD2 (6 bases). Germline lookup yields CDR1 SGHTA and CDR2 FQGNSA. With 2 bases removed from V and 4 bases from J, the gap between germline ends came to 6 bases. This CDR3 spans 12 amino acids. DNA of the CDR3: TGTGCCAGCAGCTTAAGCGGGTACGAGCAGTACTTC. Translating gives CASSLSGYEQYF.

The chain uses TRBV28 and TRBJ2-1, with 13 positions matching TRBD2. This CDR3 is built from 13 residues. The J segment lost 15 bases and the V segment lost 8 bases, leaving 10 bases of the junction unmatched. CDR1 and CDR2 (germline): MDHEN, SYDVKM. The CDR3 bases are TGTGCCAGCGAGGGGGGACTAGCGGGGACGACGTTCTTC. Translation: CASEGGLAGTTFF.

This chain joins TRBV7-9 and TRBJ1-6; D ambiguous. V lost 4 bases, J lost 5 bases, and 9 bases lay in between. CDR3 length equals 14 residues. In germline, CDR1 is SEHNR, CDR2 FQNEAQ (reference sequence). The CDR3 loop is CASSSFGDNSPLHF. The CDR3 DNA follows: TGTGCCAGCAGCTCCTTTGGAGATAATTCACCCCTCCACTTT.

The chain joins TRBV7-8 to TRBJ1-2; D is perhaps TRBD1 (5 bases). Trimming took off 5 bases at V and 4 bases at J, with 8 bases between the two ends. The CDR3 loop spans 12 amino acids. The germline V gene encodes CDR1 SGHVS and CDR2 FQNEAQ. CDR3 loop: CASSRGLYGYTF. The DNA of the CDR3 is TGTGCCAGCAGCCGGGGCCTCTATGGCTACACCTTC. Looking up the rest from reference TRBV7-8 and TRBJ1-2 gives the full variable domain: GAGVSQSPRYKVAKRGQDVALRCDPISGHVSLFWYQQALGQGPEFLTYFQNEAQLDKSGLPSDRFFAERPEGSVSTLKIQRTQQEDSAVYLCASSRGLYGYTFGSGTRLTVV.

The chain combines TRBV18 with TRBJ1-4; unclear D gene. The CDR3 is 17 residues long. Germline V CDR1 and CDR2: KGHSH, LQKENI. V gave up 6 bases and J gave up 0 bases, with 17 bases separating them. CDR3 protein: CASSPNQRGATNEKLFF. The CDR3 DNA follows: TGTGCCAGCTCGCCAAACCAGAGAGGTGCAACTAATGAAAAACTGTTTTTT.

This sequence joins TRBV24-1 and TRBJ2-3; D is unresolved. This CDR3 region has 14 residues. The V end was cut by 3 bases, the J end by 2 bases, with 8 bases between. Germline-derived CDR1 and CDR2 are KGHDR and SFDVKD. The CDR3 loop is CATSDPAYTDTQYF. The CDR3 DNA follows: TGTGCCACCAGTGATCCGGCTTACACAGATACGCAGTATTTT.